These T cell receptor beta chains were read from a single sample in a study of T cells in Graves' hyperthyroidism and ophthalmopathy. A single record per CDR3 protein comes from TCRdb applying MiXCR to the multiplex PCR reads. This sample has a few hundred thousand distinct CDR3 sequences; 46% occur once, and the top ten carry about 20%. Specimen: peripheral blood or thyroid tissue (not recorded which). These receptor sequences come from an adult woman with Graves' disease, either hyperthyroidism or ophthalmopathy (not recorded which). Each CDR3 is given with its conserved first and last residue. Fields, in order: V gene, clone size, J gene, D gene, CDR3 protein, CDR3 DNA. The D gene is left open where the match is weak. Part of the rows lack a size; the others show once, few, many or a class for expanded clones.

>TRBV9|few|TRBJ2-5|TRBD1
CASSLGQGKQETQYF
TGTGCCAGCAGTTTAGGACAGGGGAAGCAAGAGACCCAGTACTTC
>TRBV2|-|TRBJ2-7|-
CAILGTYNEQYF
TGTGCCATACTTGGGACCTACAATGAGCAGTACTTC
>TRBV15|-|TRBJ1-2|-
CATSGRGGYGYTF
TGTGCCACCAGCGGCAGGGGAGGGTATGGCTACACCTTC
>TRBV5-1|many|TRBJ1-2|-
CASSLESVYGYTF
TGCGCCAGCAGCTTGGAGTCGGTCTATGGCTACACCTTC
>TRBV6-6|-|TRBJ1-2|TRBD1
CASWVTGYTF
TGTGCCAGCTGGGTGACAGGGTACACCTTC
>TRBV4-2|many|TRBJ2-7|-
CASSQEIGSREQYF
TGTGCCAGCAGCCAAGAGATCGGGTCCCGCGAGCAGTACTTC
>TRBV20-1|-|TRBJ1-2|-
CSARSTREGYTF
TGCAGTGCTAGAAGCACGCGGGAAGGCTACACCTTC
>TRBV25-1|many|TRBJ1-5|-
CASSAGTDQPQHF
TGTGCCAGCAGTGCCGGGACTGATCAGCCCCAGCATTTT
>TRBV7-9|-|TRBJ2-7|TRBD1
CASSLPGQGAFSYEQYF
TGTGCCAGCAGCTTGCCGGGACAGGGGGCCTTCTCCTACGAGCAGTACTTC
>TRBV7-8|-|TRBJ1-5|-
CASSQGEGNQPQHF
TGTGCCAGCAGCCAGGGCGAGGGGAATCAGCCCCAGCATTTT
>TRBV28|-|TRBJ1-3|-
CASSRVENTIYF
TGTGCCAGCAGCAGAGTAGAAAACACCATATATTTT
>TRBV9|-|TRBJ1-3|-
CASSVAGAGVNTIYF
TGTGCCAGCAGCGTAGCTGGGGCAGGGGTAAACACCATATATTTT
>TRBV20-1|-|TRBJ2-7|-
CSARSPGRGYEQYF
TGCAGTGCTAGATCTCCGGGACGGGGATACGAGCAGTACTTC
>TRBV10-3|many|TRBJ2-7|-
CAISEVKSGREQYF
TGTGCCATCAGTGAGGTTAAGTCCGGGCGCGAGCAGTACTTC
>TRBV10-3|many|TRBJ1-6|TRBD1
CASRDSLDSPLHF
TGTGCCAGCCGGGACAGCTTAGATTCACCCCTCCACTTT
>TRBV7-9|few|TRBJ1-4|-
CASMRWANEKLFF
TGTGCCAGCATGCGGTGGGCTAATGAAAAACTGTTTTTT
>TRBV10-3|-|TRBJ1-2|-
CAINLGVNHLLYGYTF
TGTGCCATCAATTTGGGGGTGAACCACCTCTTATATGGCTACACCTTC
>TRBV7-9|many|TRBJ2-7|-
CASSTLGAGFSYEQYF
TGTGCCAGCAGCACCCTCGGGGCGGGATTCTCCTACGAGCAGTACTTC
>TRBV20-1|-|TRBJ1-1|TRBD1
CSWTGSKVDTEAFF
TGCAGTTGGACAGGGTCGAAGGTAGATACTGAAGCTTTCTTT
>TRBV29-1|few|TRBJ2-2|TRBD2
CSAGGTGELFF
TGCAGCGCCGGGGGGACCGGGGAGCTGTTTTTT
>TRBV11-2|-|TRBJ1-1|-
CASKRTGRNTEAFF
TGTGCCAGCAAGAGAACAGGGAGGAACACTGAAGCTTTCTTT
>TRBV5-1|-|TRBJ1-2|TRBD1
CAGTEYGYTF
TGCGCCGGGACAGAATATGGCTACACCTTC
>TRBV7-9|-|TRBJ1-5|-
CASSLVPGVQPQHF
TGTGCCAGCAGCTTAGTACCCGGGGTTCAGCCCCAGCATTTT
>TRBV6-5|-|TRBJ2-2|-
CASSPRPTGELFF
TGTGCCAGCAGTCCGAGACCTACAGGGGAGCTGTTTTTT
>TRBV27|few|TRBJ2-7|TRBD2
CASSFGAGGYEQYF
TGTGCCAGCAGTTTTGGAGCGGGAGGGTACGAGCAGTACTTC
>TRBV14|-|TRBJ1-2|-
CASNQFGYGYTF
TGTGCCAGCAATCAGTTTGGCTATGGCTACACCTTC
>TRBV6-2/TRBV6-3|many|TRBJ2-7|-
CASRHYYEQYF
TGTGCCAGCAGACACTACTACGAGCAGTACTTC
>TRBV12-3/TRBV12-4|many|TRBJ2-7|-
CASSLEGPGEQYF
TGTGCCAGCAGTTTGGAGGGTCCGGGCGAGCAGTACTTC
>TRBV15|once|TRBJ2-5|-
CATSKRSRTEETQYF
TGTGCCACCAGCAAAAGGAGCCGGACCGAAGAGACCCAGTACTTC
>TRBV7-9|many|TRBJ2-7|-
CASSFQGGYEQYF
TGTGCCAGCAGCTTCCAGGGGGGGTACGAGCAGTACTTC
>TRBV10-3|once|TRBJ2-7|TRBD2
CAIGAGYEQYF
TGTGCCATCGGAGCGGGGTACGAGCAGTACTTC
>TRBV29-1|-|TRBJ2-5|TRBD1
CSVVGTGSGETQYF
TGCAGCGTTGTAGGGACAGGGTCCGGAGAGACCCAGTACTTC
>TRBV11-2|-|TRBJ1-1|-
CASSLDGHLEAFF
TGTGCCAGCAGCTTGGACGGACATCTTGAAGCTTTCTTT
>TRBV6-1|many|TRBJ2-7|TRBD1
CASRRTGNYEQYF
TGTGCCAGCAGGCGGACAGGGAACTACGAGCAGTACTTC
>TRBV4-3|-|TRBJ1-1|-
CASSRQTDTEAFF
TGCGCCAGCAGCCGTCAGACAGACACTGAAGCTTTCTTT
>TRBV19|few|TRBJ1-1|-
CASGTGVLTEAFF
TGTGCCAGCGGGACCGGGGTCCTCACTGAAGCTTTCTTT
>TRBV29-1|-|TRBJ2-4|-
CSVAPRLAKNIQYF
TGCAGCGTCGCCCCAAGGCTTGCCAAAAACATTCAGTACTTC
>TRBV5-8|many|TRBJ2-7|TRBD1
CASSLEGQGPYEQYF
TGTGCCAGCAGCCTGGAGGGACAGGGCCCCTACGAGCAGTACTTC
>TRBV20-1|-|TRBJ1-6|-
CSARDIYNSPLHF
TGCAGTGCTAGGGACATCTATAATTCACCCCTCCACTTT
>TRBV7-2|-|TRBJ1-1|TRBD1
CASSSRDRWNTEAFF
TGTGCCAGCAGCTCTCGGGACAGATGGAACACTGAAGCTTTCTTT
>TRBV2|-|TRBJ1-2|TRBD1
CASSVRTGEVGYTF
TGTGCCAGCAGTGTCCGGACAGGGGAAGTTGGCTACACCTTC
>TRBV7-8|many|TRBJ1-1|-
CASRGGRGGTEAFF
TGTGCCAGCAGGGGGGGACGGGGGGGCACTGAAGCTTTCTTT
>TRBV7-2|once|TRBJ2-5|TRBD1
CASRPQGLGETQYF
TGTGCCAGCAGGCCACAGGGGTTAGGAGAGACCCAGTACTTC
>TRBV9|-|TRBJ2-7|TRBD1
CASSLATPERDRAYEQYF
TGTGCCAGCAGCTTAGCTACCCCAGAACGGGACAGGGCCTACGAGCAGTACTTC
>TRBV5-1|many|TRBJ2-2|-
CASSVKPSHPGELFF
TGCGCCAGCAGCGTCAAACCTTCACACCCCGGGGAGCTGTTTTTT
>TRBV11-2|-|TRBJ2-3|-
CASISGRDGTDTQYF
TGTGCCAGCATAAGTGGCAGGGATGGTACAGATACGCAGTATTTT
>TRBV20-1|many|TRBJ1-6|-
CSARETESSYNSPLHF
TGCAGTGCTAGAGAGACAGAGAGCTCCTATAATTCACCCCTCCACTTT
>TRBV11-2|many|TRBJ2-5|TRBD2
CASSRGLAYQETRYF
TGTGCCAGCAGCCGTGGACTAGCGTATCAAGAGACCCGGTACTTC
>TRBV7-9|-|TRBJ1-2|-
CASSLGIRYGDTF
TGTGCCAGCAGCTTAGGGATTCGCTATGGCGACACCTTC
>TRBV6-1|many|TRBJ2-6|-
CASSEADSGANVLTF
TGTGCCAGCAGTGAAGCGGACTCTGGGGCCAACGTCCTGACTTTC